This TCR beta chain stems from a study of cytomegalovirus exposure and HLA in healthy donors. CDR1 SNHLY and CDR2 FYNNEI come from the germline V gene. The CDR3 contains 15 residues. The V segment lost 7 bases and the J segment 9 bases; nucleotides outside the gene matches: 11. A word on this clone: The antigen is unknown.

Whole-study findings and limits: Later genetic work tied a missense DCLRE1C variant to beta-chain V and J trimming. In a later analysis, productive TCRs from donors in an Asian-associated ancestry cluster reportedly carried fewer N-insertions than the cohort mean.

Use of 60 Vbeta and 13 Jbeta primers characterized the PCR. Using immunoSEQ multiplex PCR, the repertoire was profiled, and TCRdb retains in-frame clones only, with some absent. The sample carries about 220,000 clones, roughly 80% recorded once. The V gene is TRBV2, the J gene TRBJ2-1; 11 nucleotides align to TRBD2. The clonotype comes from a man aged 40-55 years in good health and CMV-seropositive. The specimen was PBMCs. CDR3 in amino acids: CASTGTSGPGSEQFF. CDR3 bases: TGTGCCAGCACCGGGACTAGCGGCCCAGGAAGTGAGCAGTTCTTC.